A selection of T cell receptor beta chains follows, all from one sample in a study of graft-versus-host responses after intestinal transplantation. TCRdb keeps only in-frame clones here, not all; method: immunoSEQ multiplex PCR. This sample has around 40,000 clones, with around four fifths found just once. Sequences were derived from PBMCs, sampled about 990 days after transplant. The receptors stem from a human patient who received an intestinal transplant, so some T cells may come from the graft donor. The CDR3 runs from the conserved cysteine through the conserved F or W.

TRBV23-1,CASSQSPSGQGNTEAFF
TRBV5-6,CASSLGRGYSPLHF
TRBV2,CASTSLGGNEQFF
TRBV9,CASSARGGTGAAEAFF
TRBV9,CASSGAGGTSTDTQYF
TRBV5-4,CASSSGLAGEYNEQFF
TRBV7-6,CASSPPTGEKETQYF
TRBV5-8,CASRPTRAGAKNIQYF
TRBV4-1,CASSQGKNRADEQYF
TRBV6-4,CASSPTANTEAFF
TRBV18,CASSPTALAGRSDTQYF
TRBV9,CASSVGGTVLGDTEAFF
TRBV6-1,CASNLTGREKLFF
TRBV19,CASSIRGRAPLGPQYF
TRBV10-3,CAISDYRGRNRNEQFF
TRBV7-3,CASSLNAETQYF
TRBV2,CASDVRRETQYF
TRBV15,CATRPDRGSNQPQHF
TRBV4-2,CASSRGGSERHFSYNEQFF
TRBV7-9,CASSPQAGRDTEAFF
TRBV6-5,CASSPLQRSGGEQYF
TRBV5-1,CASSFGTLSYEQYF
TRBV28,CASREGSQPQHF
TRBV11-1,CASSLYWETQYF
TRBV7-6,CASSLVSSDTQYF
TRBV7-3,CASSFSGEADTQYF
TRBV10-3,CAISESGQGKTGELFF
TRBV11-2,CASSGGTSGGSYEQYF
TRBV18,CASSPPKGVGNEQFF
TRBV5-1,CASSERRGTEAFF
TRBV7-9,CASSPDRGGRGEKLFF
TRBV19,CASSITKGREKLFF
TRBV10-1,CANISGRSEQYF
TRBV6-1,CASSFLAPNQPQHF
TRBV28,CASNSRGRLAPYEQYF
TRBV19,CASSPGRGKLGETQYF
TRBV18,CASSTGVSGVSTEAFF
TRBV4-2,CASSQERGQVGNEQFF
TRBV6-6,CASRGWDRVMETQYF
TRBV27,CASSSWDRASDYTF
TRBV9,CASSVMDPDHTF
TRBV10-3,CAISESSGGGGGGYTF
TRBV6-5,CASSLRALLDYEQYF
TRBV27,CASSPPQRGGGRELFF
TRBV6-1,CASSRAFNSPLHF
TRBV15,CATSRGEREMWTDTQYF